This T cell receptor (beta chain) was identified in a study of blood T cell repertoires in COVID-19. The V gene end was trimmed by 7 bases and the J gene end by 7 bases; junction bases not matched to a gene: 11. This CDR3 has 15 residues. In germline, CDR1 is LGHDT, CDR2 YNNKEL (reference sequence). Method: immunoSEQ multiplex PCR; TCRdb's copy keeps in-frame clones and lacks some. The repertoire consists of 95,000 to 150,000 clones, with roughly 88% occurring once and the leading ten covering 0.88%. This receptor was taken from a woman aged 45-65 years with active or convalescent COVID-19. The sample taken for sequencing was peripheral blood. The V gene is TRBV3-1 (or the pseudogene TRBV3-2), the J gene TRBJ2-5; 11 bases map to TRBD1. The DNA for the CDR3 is TGTGCCAGCACCTCGCGAGGGGACAGGGGGACGACCCAGTACTTC. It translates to CASTSRGDRGTTQYF.